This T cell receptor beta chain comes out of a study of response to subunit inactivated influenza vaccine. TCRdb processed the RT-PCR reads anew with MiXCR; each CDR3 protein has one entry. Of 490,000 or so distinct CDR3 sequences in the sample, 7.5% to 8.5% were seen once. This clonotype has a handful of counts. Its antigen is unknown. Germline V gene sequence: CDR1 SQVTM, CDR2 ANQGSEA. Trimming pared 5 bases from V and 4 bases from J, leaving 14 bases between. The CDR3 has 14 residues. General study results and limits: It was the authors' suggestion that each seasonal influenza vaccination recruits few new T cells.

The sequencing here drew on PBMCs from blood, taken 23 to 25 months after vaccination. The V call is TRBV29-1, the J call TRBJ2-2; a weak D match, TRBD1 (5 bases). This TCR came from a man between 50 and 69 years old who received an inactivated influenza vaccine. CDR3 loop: CSVPDSRRTGELFF. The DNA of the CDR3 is TGCAGCGTTCCCGACAGTAGGCGCACCGGGGAGCTGTTTTTT.